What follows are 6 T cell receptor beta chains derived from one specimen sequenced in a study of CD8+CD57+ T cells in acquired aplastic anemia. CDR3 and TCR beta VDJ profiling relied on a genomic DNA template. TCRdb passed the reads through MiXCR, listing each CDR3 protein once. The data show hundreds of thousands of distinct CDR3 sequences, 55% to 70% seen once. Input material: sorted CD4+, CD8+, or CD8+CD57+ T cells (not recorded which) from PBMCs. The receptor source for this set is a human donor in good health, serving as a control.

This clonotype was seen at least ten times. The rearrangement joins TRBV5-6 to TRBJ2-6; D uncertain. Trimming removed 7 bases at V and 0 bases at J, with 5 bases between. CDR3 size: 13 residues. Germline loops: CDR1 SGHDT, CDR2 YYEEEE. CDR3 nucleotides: TGTGCCAGCGATAGCTCTGGGGCCAACGTCCTGACTTTC. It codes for CASDSSGANVLTF.

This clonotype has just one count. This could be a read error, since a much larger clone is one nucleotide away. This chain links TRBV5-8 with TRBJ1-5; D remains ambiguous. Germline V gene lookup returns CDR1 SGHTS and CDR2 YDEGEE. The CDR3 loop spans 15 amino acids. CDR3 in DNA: TGTGCCCGCAGCCTAAATGTATTCTCTAATCAGCCCCAGCATTTT. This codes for CARSLNVFSNQPQHF.

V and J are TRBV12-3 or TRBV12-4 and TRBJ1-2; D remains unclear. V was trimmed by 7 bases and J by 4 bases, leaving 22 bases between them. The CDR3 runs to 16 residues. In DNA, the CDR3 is TGTGCCAGCAACAATAATGTAGGCAGCCCCAGCTATGGCTACACCTTC. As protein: CASNNNVGSPSYGYTF.

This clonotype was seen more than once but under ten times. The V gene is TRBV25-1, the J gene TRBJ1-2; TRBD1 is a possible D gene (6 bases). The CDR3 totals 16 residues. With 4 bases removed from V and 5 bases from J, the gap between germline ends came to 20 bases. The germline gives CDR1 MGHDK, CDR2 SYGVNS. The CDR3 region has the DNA TGTGCCAGCAGTGGAGAGCTCCAGGGGAGTCGGTATGGCTACACCTTC. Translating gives CASSGELQGSRYGYTF.

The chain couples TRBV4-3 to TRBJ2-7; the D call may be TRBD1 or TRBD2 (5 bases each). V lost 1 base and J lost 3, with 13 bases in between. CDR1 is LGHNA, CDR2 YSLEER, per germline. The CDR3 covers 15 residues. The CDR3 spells CASSQGGTTNYEQYF. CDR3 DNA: TGCGCCAGCAGCCAAGGGGGGACGACGAACTACGAGCAGTACTTC.

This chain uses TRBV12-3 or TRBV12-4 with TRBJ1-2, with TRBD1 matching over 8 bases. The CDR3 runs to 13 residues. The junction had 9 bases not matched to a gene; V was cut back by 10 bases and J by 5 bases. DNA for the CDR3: TGTGCCACCGCGAGGGACAGGACGTATGGCTACACCTTC. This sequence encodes CATARDRTYGYTF.